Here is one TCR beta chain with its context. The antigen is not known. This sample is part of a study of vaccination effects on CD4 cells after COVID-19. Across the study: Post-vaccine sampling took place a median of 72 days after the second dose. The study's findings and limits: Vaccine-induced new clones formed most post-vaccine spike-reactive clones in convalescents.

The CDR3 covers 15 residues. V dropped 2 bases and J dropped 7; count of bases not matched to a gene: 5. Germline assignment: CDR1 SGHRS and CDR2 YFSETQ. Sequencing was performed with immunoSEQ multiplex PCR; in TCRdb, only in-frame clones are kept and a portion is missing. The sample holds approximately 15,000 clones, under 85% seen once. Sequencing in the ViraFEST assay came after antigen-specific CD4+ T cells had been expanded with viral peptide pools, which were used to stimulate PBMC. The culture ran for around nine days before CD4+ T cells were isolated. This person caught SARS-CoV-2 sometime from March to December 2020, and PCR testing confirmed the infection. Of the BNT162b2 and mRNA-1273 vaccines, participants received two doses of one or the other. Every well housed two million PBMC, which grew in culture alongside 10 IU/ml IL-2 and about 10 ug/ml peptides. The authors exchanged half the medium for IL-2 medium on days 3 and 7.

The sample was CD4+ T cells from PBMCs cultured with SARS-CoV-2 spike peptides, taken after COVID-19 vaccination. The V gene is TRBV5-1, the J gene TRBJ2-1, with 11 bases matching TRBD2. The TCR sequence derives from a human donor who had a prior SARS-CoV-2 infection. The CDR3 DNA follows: TGCGCCAGCAGCTTTAGCGGGGGGGCCTTTAATGAGCAGTTCTTC. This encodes CASSFSGGAFNEQFF.